Detailed here is one T cell receptor (beta chain). This sample was included in a study of blood T cells in healthy people across ages. Overall study: Template switching recovered approximately one barcoded beta molecule for every two T cells.

Together with a sample-barcoded 5' primer, a J-beta primer mix was included in a second PCR lasting about 7 to 11 cycles. One entry per CDR3 protein results from TCRdb running MiXCR on the 5' RACE reads. Here the sample spans hundreds of thousands of distinct CDR3 sequences, 40% to 50% being singletons. The TCR was taken from a man aged 60 to 75 in good health. Input material: blood.

CDR3 sequence (DNA): TGTGCCTGGGAATGGGGGACACCTTACACAGATACGCAGTATTTT. Translating gives CAWEWGTPYTDTQYF. The chain uses TRBV30 and TRBJ2-3; weak D call: TRBD1 (6 bases). Trimming took off 5 bases at V and 2 bases at J, with 17 bases between the two ends. This CDR3 is built from 15 residues. Looked up from germline, CDR1 is GTSNPN and CDR2 is SVGIG (reference sequence).